What follows describes a single TCR beta chain. This specimen comes from a study of blood T cell repertoires in COVID-19. Overall study: In each case, the material was cDNA or gDNA derived from T cells, B-cell-depleted T cells, or PBMCs.

This CDR3 spans 16 amino acids. V lost 0 bases, J lost 4 bases, and 16 bases lay in between. CDR1 and CDR2 (germline): SGHDT, YYEEEE. Seattle researchers signed up patients amid active infection and tracked them longitudinally. Under the authors' procedure: Amplified reference gene primers provided the basis for estimating nucleated cell counts. TCRdb's table, derived via immunoSEQ multiplex PCR, lists solely in-frame clones and lacks some. The V and J calls and clone size were taken over from that table, and D and trimming were inferred from the DNA. This sample has 300,000 to 350,000 clones, with approximately 92% found just once.

The sample consisted of peripheral blood. The TCR sequence derives from a young woman with COVID-19, enrolled during active disease. The V and J genes are TRBV5-6 and TRBJ1-1; tentatively, D is TRBD1 (5 bases). CDR3 nucleotide sequence: TGTGCCAGCAGCTTGGTGCCAGGCGGGGGGAGCACTGAAGCTTTCTTT. It translates to CASSLVPGGGSTEAFF.